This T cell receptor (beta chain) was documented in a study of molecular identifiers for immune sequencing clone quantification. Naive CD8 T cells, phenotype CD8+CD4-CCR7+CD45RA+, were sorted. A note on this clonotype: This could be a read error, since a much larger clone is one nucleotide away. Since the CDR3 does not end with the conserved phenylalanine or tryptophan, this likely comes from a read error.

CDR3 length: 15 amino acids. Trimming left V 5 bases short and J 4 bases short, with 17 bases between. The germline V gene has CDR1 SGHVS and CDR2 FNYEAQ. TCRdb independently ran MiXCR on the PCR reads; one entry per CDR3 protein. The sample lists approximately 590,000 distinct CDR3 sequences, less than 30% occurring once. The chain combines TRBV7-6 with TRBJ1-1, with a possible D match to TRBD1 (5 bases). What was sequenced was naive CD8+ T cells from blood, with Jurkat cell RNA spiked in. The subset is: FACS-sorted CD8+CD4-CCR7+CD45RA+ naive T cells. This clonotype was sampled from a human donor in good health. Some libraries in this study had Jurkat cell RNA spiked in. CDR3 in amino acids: CASSPGPRGGTEAFL. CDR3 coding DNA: TGTGCCAGCAGCCCCGGGCCTCGGGGCGGCACTGAAGCTTTCTTA.